The present T cell receptor (beta chain) was sequenced within a study of blood T cell repertoires in COVID-19. The wider study: The study drew acute and convalescent COVID-19 samples from the United States, Italy and Spain. In each case, the material was cDNA or gDNA derived from T cells, B-cell-depleted T cells, or PBMCs.

Original handling: Nucleated cell counts were estimated from reference gene primer amplification. Sequenced by immunoSEQ multiplex PCR; TCRdb stores in-frame clones only, minus some. From that table come the V and J calls and clone size; the DNA was used to work out D and trimming. The sample has hundreds of thousands of clones, around 87% seen once; the top ten hold less than 1.6%. This CDR3 contains 15 residues. The trim removed 5 bases at V and 8 bases at J, leaving 10 bases unmatched. Per germline, CDR1 SGHTA and CDR2 FQGNSA. The source material was peripheral blood. The chain uses TRBV7-2 and TRBJ1-2; TRBD1 matches at 11 bases. The clonotype comes from a woman aged 40-49 years who had recovered from COVID-19. The CDR3 bases are TGTGCCAGCAGCACCCCGGACAGGGGGCTTAGAGGCTACACCTTC. This encodes CASSTPDRGLRGYTF.